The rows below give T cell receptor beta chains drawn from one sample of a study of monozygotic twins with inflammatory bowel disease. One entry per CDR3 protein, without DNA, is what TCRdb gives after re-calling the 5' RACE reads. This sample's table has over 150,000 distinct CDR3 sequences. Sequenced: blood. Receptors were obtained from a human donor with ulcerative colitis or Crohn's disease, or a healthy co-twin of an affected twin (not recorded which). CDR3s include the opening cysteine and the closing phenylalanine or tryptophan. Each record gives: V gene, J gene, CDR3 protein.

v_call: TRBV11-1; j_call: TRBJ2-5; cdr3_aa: CASSLVSRTGFEETQYF
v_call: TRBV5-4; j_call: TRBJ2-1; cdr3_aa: CASSLAPAGGNEQFF
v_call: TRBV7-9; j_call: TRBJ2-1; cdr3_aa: CASSEDGTTTLKQFF
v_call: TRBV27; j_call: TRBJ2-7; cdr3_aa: CASSFSGASYEQYF
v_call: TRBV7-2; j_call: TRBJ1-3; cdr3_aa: CASSAGQGASGNTIYF
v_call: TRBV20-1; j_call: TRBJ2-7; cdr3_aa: CSASGSAYEQYF
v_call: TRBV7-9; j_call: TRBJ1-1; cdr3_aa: CASSLFAKNTEAFF
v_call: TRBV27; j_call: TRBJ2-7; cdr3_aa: CASSLSSGTLGYEQYF
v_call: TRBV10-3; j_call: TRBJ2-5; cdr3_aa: CAISESPGSQETQYF
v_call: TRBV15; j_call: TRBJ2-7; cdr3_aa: CATSSGAAYEQYF
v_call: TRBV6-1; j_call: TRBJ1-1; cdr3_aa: CASSDRTGVPEAFF
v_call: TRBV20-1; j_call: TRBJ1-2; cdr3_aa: CSAKGGDLYGYTF
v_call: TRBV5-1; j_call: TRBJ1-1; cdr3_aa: CASSFQAPGTEAFF
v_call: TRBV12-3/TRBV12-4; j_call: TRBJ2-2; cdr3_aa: CASILRDGGSNTGELFF
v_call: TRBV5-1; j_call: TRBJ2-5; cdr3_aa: CASSFSSGVEETQYF